The 26 T cell receptor beta chains below all came from one sample that was sequenced in a study of blood T cell repertoires in COVID-19. Assay: immunoSEQ multiplex PCR; the TCRdb copy retains only in-frame clones and omits some. The sample comprises approximately 280,000 clones, 82% of which are singletons, and over 4% rests with the top ten. The specimen was PBMCs or T cells enriched from blood (not recorded which). Source of these receptors: a man aged 40-50 years who had been exposed to COVID-19.

The chain uses TRBV5-1 and TRBJ2-7, with TRBD1 matching 9 bases. Per the germline V gene, CDR1 is SGHRS and CDR2 is YFSETQ. The CDR3 totals 15 residues. V lost 0 bases, J lost 6 bases, and 7 bases stayed unmatched. CDR3 coding DNA: TGCGCCAGCAGCTTGGGGGACAGGGATCTGAGCGAGCAGTACTTC. Translated: CASSLGDRDLSEQYF. Full variable domain (outside the CDR3, taken from reference TRBV5-1 and TRBJ2-7): KAGVTQTPRYLIKTRGQQVTLSCSPISGHRSVSWYQQTPGQGLQFLFEYFSETQRNKGNFPGRFSGRQFSNSRSEMNVSTLELGDSALYLCASSLGDRDLSEQYFGPGTRLTVT.

The V and J genes are TRBV6-5 and TRBJ1-4; D unclear. Germline CDR1 MNHEY, CDR2 SVGAGI. Deletions cut 7 bases from V and 7 bases from J, with 19 bases between. The CDR3 runs to 15 residues. In nucleotides, the CDR3 is TGTGCCAGCATCCATTATTCGCGAATCGGTGAAAAACTGTTTTTT. The encoded protein is CASIHYSRIGEKLFF.

This chain links TRBV9 with TRBJ1-1; maybe TRBD1 (6 bases). The CDR3 covers 15 residues. CDR1 is SGDLS and CDR2 is YYNGEE in the germline V gene. Trimming pared 2 bases from V and 0 bases from J, leaving 11 bases between. CDR3 DNA: TGTGCCAGCAGCGTTCAGACAGGAGTGAACACTGAAGCTTTCTTT. Translated, it gives CASSVQTGVNTEAFF.

In this sample, this clone turned up a few times. The chain couples TRBV7-6 to TRBJ1-1; D not certain. CDR1 and CDR2 (germline): SGHVS, FNYEAQ. The CDR3 is made up of 15 amino acids. Trimming shortened V by 1 base and J by 2 bases, and 11 bases separated the two germline ends. CDR3 loop: CASSLVGTENTEAFF. CDR3 nucleotide sequence: TGTGCCAGCAGCTTAGTTGGCACAGAAAACACTGAAGCTTTCTTT.

The gene calls are TRBV6-4 and TRBJ2-7; tentatively, D is TRBD2 (6 bases). Germline lookup yields CDR1 MRHNA and CDR2 SNTAGT. The CDR3 loop spans 14 amino acids. Trimming shortened V by 2 bases and J by 3 bases, and 11 bases separated the two germline ends. The CDR3 region has the DNA TGTGCCAGCAGTGACGGCGGGGCGAGCTACGAGCAGTACTTC. Translation gives CASSDGGASYEQYF.

The chain couples TRBV7-3 to TRBJ2-1; 8 bases agree with TRBD2. V lost 4 bases and J lost 1; bases outside the gene matches: 3. Germline V gene sequence: CDR1 SGHTA, CDR2 FQGTGA. The CDR3 has 15 residues. The CDR3 reads CASSSGLGSYNEQFF. Here the CDR3 DNA reads TGTGCCAGCAGCTCGGGACTAGGATCCTACAATGAGCAGTTCTTC.

V and J are TRBV9 and TRBJ1-3; 7 bases are a match to TRBD1. The trim removed 0 bases at V and 2 bases at J, leaving 2 bases unmatched. The CDR3 consists of 15 residues. From germline, CDR1 is SGDLS and CDR2 YYNGEE. The CDR3 reads CASSVEGAPGNTIYF. CDR3 bases: TGTGCCAGCAGCGTAGAGGGGGCCCCTGGAAACACCATATATTTT.

The chain uses TRBV7-8 and TRBJ2-7; 9 nucleotides agree with TRBD2. Germline CDR1 and CDR2: SGHVS and FQNEAQ. The length of the CDR3 is 15 residues. V lost 1 base to trimming and J lost 4 bases; unmatched junction nucleotides: 5. CDR3 nucleotide sequence: TGTGCCAGCAGCTTAGTGGGGACTAGCCAATACGAGCAGTACTTC. Encoded protein: CASSLVGTSQYEQYF.

The chain recombines TRBV12-5 with TRBJ1-1, with D perhaps matching TRBD1 (5 bases). The V end was cut by 8 bases, the J end by 5 bases, with 12 bases between. Looked up from germline, CDR1 is LGHNT and CDR2 is FRNRAP. The CDR3 runs 12 residues. Here the CDR3 reads CASSAGRTEAFF. The DNA for the CDR3 is TGTGCTAGTTCAGCGGGGCGGACTGAAGCTTTCTTT.

The rearrangement uses TRBV5-5 and TRBJ2-1, with 9 bases that match TRBD2. The germline V gene has CDR1 SGHKS and CDR2 YYEKEE (reference sequence). The J segment lost 3 bases and the V segment lost 7 bases, leaving 14 bases of the junction unmatched. This CDR3 has 17 amino acids. The CDR3 DNA reads as TGTGCCAGCTCCGCCCTTCAACAGCGGGAGGTCTACAATGAGCAGTTCTTC. This sequence encodes CASSALQQREVYNEQFF.

The V call is TRBV15, the J call TRBJ2-2, with 8 nucleotides matching TRBD2. The CDR3 consists of 14 residues. CDR1 and CDR2 from the germline V gene are LNHNV and YYDKDF (reference sequence). The ends lost 9 bases at V and 0 bases at J; junction bases unmatched: 3. CDR3 amino acids: CATQREPNTGELFF. CDR3 bases: TGTGCCACTCAGCGGGAGCCGAACACCGGGGAGCTGTTTTTT.

The rearrangement joins TRBV19 to TRBJ2-6, with 9 bases identical to TRBD1. CDR1 and CDR2 (germline): LNHDA, SQIVND (reference sequence). CDR3 size: 18 residues. V lost 6 bases to trimming and J lost 1 base; unmatched junction nucleotides: 10. DNA of the CDR3: TGTGCCAGTAGACGGGACAGGGCCCTAAATTCTGGGGCCAACGTCCTGACTTTC. Translating gives CASRRDRALNSGANVLTF.

The rearrangement uses TRBV6-2 or TRBV6-3 and TRBJ2-1; TRBD1 might be the D (5 bases). The V gene lost 2 bases and the J gene lost 5 bases, with 13 bases spanning the gap. This CDR3 spans 15 amino acids. Germline CDR1 is MNHEY and CDR2 is SVGEGT. DNA for the CDR3: TGTGCCAGCAGTTACAGCCGACAGTCGAACAATGAGCAGTTCTTC. Its protein product is CASSYSRQSNNEQFF.

Worth noting for this clone: One junction end disagrees with the germline gene, perhaps due to a read error. The chain is built from TRBV5-5 and TRBJ2-1; possibly TRBD2 for D (6 bases). The V gene's germline CDR1 is SGHKS and CDR2 YYEKEE (reference sequence). There are 12 residues in the CDR3. The CDR3: CASSPGGILQLF. The CDR3, as DNA: TGTGCCAGCAGCCCCGGGGGAATCTTACAACTCTTC.

The chain recombines TRBV30 with TRBJ2-3; D possibly corresponds to TRBD2 (6 bases). V lost 0 bases to trimming and J lost 0 bases, with 25 bases between them. The CDR3 runs to 20 residues. Germline CDR1 and CDR2: GTSNPN and SVGIG (reference sequence). Here the CDR3 DNA reads TGTGCCTGGAGTGTTCACTCGGGACTTCTGATACTATTAAGCACAGATACGCAGTATTTT. Protein sequence: CAWSVHSGLLILLSTDTQYF.

This chain connects TRBV5-5 to TRBJ2-1; D remains unclear. This CDR3 spans 13 amino acids. V shed 4 bases and J shed 1 base, with 6 bases lying between them. CDR1 is SGHKS and CDR2 is YYEKEE in the germline V gene (reference sequence). CDR3 sequence: CASSQFSYNEQFF. CDR3 coding DNA: TGTGCCAGCAGCCAGTTTTCCTACAATGAGCAGTTCTTC.

The V gene is TRBV2, the J gene TRBJ1-6; TRBD1 aligns across 7 bases. CDR1 is SNHLY, CDR2 FYNNEI, per germline. The CDR3 sequence is 14 residues long. With 6 bases clipped from V and 6 bases from J, the junction kept 5 bases outside the gene matches. The CDR3 reads CASRERQGNSPLHF. The DNA of the CDR3 is TGTGCCAGCAGGGAGAGACAGGGTAATTCACCCCTCCACTTT.

This chain joins TRBV27 and TRBJ2-5; the match to TRBD2 covers 10 bases. The CDR3 consists of 14 residues. V gave up 3 bases and J gave up 5 bases; unmatched junction bases: 3. Germline V CDR1 and CDR2: MNHEY, SMNVEV (reference sequence). The CDR3 here is CASSLRAGGETQYF. The CDR3, as DNA: TGTGCCAGCAGTTTGCGAGCGGGGGGGGAGACCCAGTACTTC.

The chain uses TRBV12-3 or TRBV12-4 and TRBJ1-6; 7 nucleotides line up with TRBD1. V shed 6 bases, J shed 4 bases, and the junction held 0 bases outside the gene matches. The CDR3 sequence is 13 residues long. This chain's CDR3 is CASRGQYNSPLHF. The CDR3 DNA follows: TGTGCCAGCAGGGGACAGTATAATTCACCCCTCCACTTT.

This clone was counted a few times. This chain connects TRBV7-9 to TRBJ1-5; D is unclear. Germline V lookup: CDR1 SEHNR, CDR2 FQNEAQ (reference sequence). Trimming took 0 bases from V and 7 from J, leaving 13 bases between them. The CDR3 runs to 15 residues. The CDR3 protein is CASSLAAGPGQPQHF. The CDR3 DNA is TGTGCCAGCAGCTTAGCTGCAGGCCCGGGACAGCCCCAGCATTTT.

This sequence joins TRBV5-1 and TRBJ1-5; weak D call: TRBD1 (5 bases). Germline V gene data show CDR1 as SGHRS and CDR2 as YFSETQ. Deletions cut 2 bases from V and 5 bases from J, with 20 bases between. The CDR3 loop spans 17 amino acids. The CDR3 DNA reads as TGCGCCAGCAGCTTCGTATTGAAGACGGGGGAACATCAGCCCCAGCATTTT. It specifies CASSFVLKTGEHQPQHF.

The chain has TRBV10-3 and TRBJ1-6; 7 bases are a match to TRBD1. V dropped 3 bases and J dropped 3; count of bases not matched to a gene: 5. This CDR3 contains 16 residues. Germline V CDR1 and CDR2: ENHRY, SYGVKD. The CDR3 is CAISDTGTDYNSPLHF. CDR3 nucleotides: TGTGCCATCAGTGATACCGGGACAGACTATAATTCACCCCTCCACTTT.

The chain uses TRBV19 and TRBJ1-1; 7 nucleotides line up with TRBD1. The CDR3 length is 13 residues. Germline V gene data show CDR1 as LNHDA and CDR2 as SQIVND (reference sequence). V was clipped by 10 bases and J by 1 base; unmatched bases: 6. The DNA of the CDR3 is TGTGCCACCTCGACAGGGACGAACACTGAAGCTTTCTTT. Translating gives CATSTGTNTEAFF. Filled out from reference TRBV19 and TRBJ1-1, the complete variable domain reads DGGITQSPKYLFRKEGQNVTLSCEQNLNHDAMYWYRQDPGQGLRLIYYSQIVNDFQKGDIAEGYSVSREKKESFPLTVTSAQKNPTAFYLCATSTGTNTEAFFGQGTRLTVV.

J is TRBJ2-5 and V is TRBV4-2; 8 bases fit TRBD2. Trimming took 1 base from V and 3 from J; bases not matched to a gene: 13. Germline assignment: CDR1 LGHNA and CDR2 YNFKEQ. The CDR3 extends over 18 amino acids. The CDR3 nucleotides read TGTGCCAGCAGCCAAGGTAACGCGGCGGGAGGCCTCGAAGAGACCCAGTACTTC. Translation: CASSQGNAAGGLEETQYF.

This sequence joins TRBV2 and TRBJ2-1, with unresolved D. V shed 3 bases and J shed 3 bases, with 9 bases lying between them. Germline V gives CDR1 SNHLY, CDR2 FYNNEI. This CDR3 is 14 amino acids long. CDR3 in DNA: TGTGCCAGCAGTGACCTAGGAAGCTACAATGAGCAGTTCTTC. Translation: CASSDLGSYNEQFF. The full variable domain, its missing parts supplied by reference TRBV2 and TRBJ2-1, is EPEVTQTPSHQVTQMGQEVILRCVPISNHLYFYWYRQILGQKVEFLVSFYNNEISEKSEIFDDQFSVERPDGSNFTLKIRSTKLEDSAMYFCASSDLGSYNEQFFGPGTRLTVL.

This clone was seen a handful of times. This chain links TRBV19 with TRBJ2-7; the D gene is possibly TRBD1 (7 bases). The CDR3 has 13 residues. V was trimmed by 11 bases and J by 3 bases, leaving 17 bases between them. Per germline, CDR1 LNHDA and CDR2 SQIVND (reference sequence). The CDR3 loop reads CAGRGDRDYEQYF. Here the CDR3 DNA reads TGTGCCGGAAGGGGGGACAGAGACTACGAGCAGTACTTC.